A selection of T cell receptor beta chains follows, all from one sample in a study of T cell repertoires in cytomegalovirus infection. TCRdb reanalysed the reads using MiXCR and keeps one entry per CDR3 protein. The sample has about 890,000 distinct CDR3 sequences; roughly 30% are singletons. No antigen has been identified for these receptors. This specimen consisted of cultured CD8+ T cells from PBMCs, obtained from culture after CMV antigen stimulation. Receptors were obtained from a human donor in good health (CMV status not recorded). Some clones in this sample may be carry-over from other donors' samples. Both conserved end residues are part of each CDR3.

V gene,CDR3 protein
TRBV4-1,CASSQQAAGGYTF
TRBV6-2/TRBV6-3,CASRSGYEQFF
TRBV27,CASSLSRTAPEKLFF
TRBV7-9,CASGFGRVYEQYF
TRBV7-6,CASTTPTPQGNFFF
TRBV6-2/TRBV6-3,CASSYGGKRGGTDTQYF
TRBV6-6,CASSWSRAGPLNTEAFF
TRBV12-3/TRBV12-4,CASSPGGIEQFF
TRBV3-1,CASSKTEYNEQFF
TRBV6-4,CASSEVTQGRDTEAFF
TRBV12-3/TRBV12-4,CASSFRGQGLTGELFF
TRBV27,CASSLMGRGPEATNEKLFF
TRBV2,CASSNGQGGDQPQHF
TRBV2,CASSEGQQNTEAFF
TRBV9,CASSVDGATYNEQFF
TRBV5-3,CASSVGVDYEQYF
TRBV2,CASGFGSRRHQPQHF
TRBV7-2,CASSLALRGLSGDTQYF
TRBV15,CATSRNDRGYEQYF
TRBV19,CASSTFQRLDLDTQYF
TRBV6-2/TRBV6-3,CASSYNPPKEHTDTQYF
TRBV9,CASSVVSRSYEQYF
TRBV6-8,CASSYSTGGSSTEAFF
TRBV5-5,CASSLATGTGYTGANVLTF
TRBV20-1,CSARDVTGGYSDTQYF
TRBV9,CASSAPNQGRNIQYF
TRBV27,CARLDSYSNQPQHF
TRBV19,CASSGQGVIHNEQFF